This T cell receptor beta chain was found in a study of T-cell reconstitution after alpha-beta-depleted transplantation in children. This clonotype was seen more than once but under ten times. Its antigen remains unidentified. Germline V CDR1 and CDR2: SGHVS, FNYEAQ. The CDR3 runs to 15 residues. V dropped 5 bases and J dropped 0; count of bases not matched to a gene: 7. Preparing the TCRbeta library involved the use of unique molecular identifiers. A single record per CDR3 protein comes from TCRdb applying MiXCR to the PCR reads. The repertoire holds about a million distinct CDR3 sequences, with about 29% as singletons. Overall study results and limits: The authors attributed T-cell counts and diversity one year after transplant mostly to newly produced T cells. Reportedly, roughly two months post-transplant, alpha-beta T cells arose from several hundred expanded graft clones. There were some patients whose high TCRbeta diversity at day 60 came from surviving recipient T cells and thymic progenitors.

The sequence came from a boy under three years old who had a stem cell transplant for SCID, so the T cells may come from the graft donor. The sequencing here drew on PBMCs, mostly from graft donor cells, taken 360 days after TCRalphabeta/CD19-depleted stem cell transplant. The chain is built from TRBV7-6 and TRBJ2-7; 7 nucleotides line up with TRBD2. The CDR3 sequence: CASSPEGGPSYEQYF. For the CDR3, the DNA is TGTGCCAGCAGCCCTGAGGGAGGGCCCTCCTACGAGCAGTACTTC.